This TCR beta chain was identified in a study of cytomegalovirus exposure and HLA in healthy donors. 13 Jbeta primers and 60 Vbeta primers were used for the PCR. Here immunoSEQ multiplex PCR was the method, and the copy in TCRdb shows in-frame clones only, minus some. The sample consists of 100,000 to 150,000 clones, roughly 80% of them appearing once. The CDR3 is 12 amino acids. Deletions cut 8 bases from V and 2 bases from J, with 10 bases between. Germline V CDR1 and CDR2: WSHSY, SAAADI. The receptor was isolated from a man between 18 and 35 years old in good health and CMV-seropositive. Specimen: PBMCs. The chain recombines TRBV10-2 with TRBJ2-7; D not certain. CDR3 residues: CASGSSTYEQYF. CDR3 nucleotide sequence: TGCGCCAGCGGTAGCAGCACCTACGAGCAGTACTTC.